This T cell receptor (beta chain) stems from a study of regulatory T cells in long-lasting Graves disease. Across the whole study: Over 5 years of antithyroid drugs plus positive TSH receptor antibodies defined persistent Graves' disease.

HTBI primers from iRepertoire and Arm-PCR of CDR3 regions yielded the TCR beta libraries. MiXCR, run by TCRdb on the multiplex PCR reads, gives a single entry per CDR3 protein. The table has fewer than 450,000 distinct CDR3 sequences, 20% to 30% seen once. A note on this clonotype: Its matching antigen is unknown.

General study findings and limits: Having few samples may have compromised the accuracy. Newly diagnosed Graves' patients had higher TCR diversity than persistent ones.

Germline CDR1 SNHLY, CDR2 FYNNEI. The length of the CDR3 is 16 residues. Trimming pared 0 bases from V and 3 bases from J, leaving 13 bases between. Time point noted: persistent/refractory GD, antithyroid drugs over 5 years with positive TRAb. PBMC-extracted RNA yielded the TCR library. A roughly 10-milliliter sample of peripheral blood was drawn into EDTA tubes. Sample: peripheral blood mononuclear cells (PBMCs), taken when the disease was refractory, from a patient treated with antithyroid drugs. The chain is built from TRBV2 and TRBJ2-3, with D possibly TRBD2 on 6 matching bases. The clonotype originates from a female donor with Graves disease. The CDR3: CASSEAPNGSTDTQYF. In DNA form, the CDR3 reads TGTGCCAGCAGTGAAGCGCCCAACGGGAGTACAGATACGCAGTATTTT.